This passage covers 5 T cell receptor beta chains from one sample sequenced in a study of T-cell reconstitution after alpha-beta-depleted transplantation in children. Unique molecular identifiers were incorporated during preparation of the TCRbeta library. Each CDR3 protein is one row after TCRdb ran MiXCR on the PCR reads. The sample contains a few hundred thousand distinct CDR3 sequences, approximately 23% of which appear only once. The sample in question was PBMCs, mostly from graft donor cells, obtained 180 days after TCRalphabeta/CD19-depleted stem cell transplant. The receptor set was obtained from a male patient younger than 18 who had a stem cell transplant for acute lymphoblastic leukemia, so the T cells may come from the graft donor.

V and J are TRBV7-9 and TRBJ1-4; D unresolved. The CDR3 is 15 residues long. Trimming pared 4 bases from V and 6 bases from J, leaving 15 bases between. Germline V gene data show CDR1 as SEHNR and CDR2 as FQNEAQ (reference sequence). The chain's CDR3 is CASSSRDAHYEKLFF. CDR3 DNA sequence: TGTGCCAGCAGCTCCCGGGATGCTCACTATGAAAAACTGTTTTTT.

The genes are TRBV2 and TRBJ1-4, with 8 positions matching TRBD1. There are 14 residues in the CDR3. V lost 1 base, J lost 5 bases, and 0 bases stayed unmatched. Per the germline V gene, CDR1 is SNHLY and CDR2 is FYNNEI. As DNA, the CDR3 is TGTGCCAGCAGTGAAGGACAGGGGAATGAAAAACTGTTTTTT. This gives the protein CASSEGQGNEKLFF.

This clonotype has more than one count but fewer than ten. V is TRBV3-1 and J is TRBJ1-5, with D possibly matching TRBD1 (6 bases). V shed 1 base and J shed 1 base, with 8 bases lying between them. Germline V lookup: CDR1 LGHDT, CDR2 YNNKEL (reference sequence). CDR3 length: 15 amino acids. The DNA of the CDR3 is TGTGCCAGCAGCCAAGTTACAGGGAGCAATCAGCCCCAGCATTTT. It translates to CASSQVTGSNQPQHF. The full variable domain, in which reference TRBV3-1 and TRBJ1-5 provide the parts outside the CDR3, is DTAVSQTPKYLVTQMGNDKSIKCEQNLGHDTMYWYKQDSKKFLKIMFSYNNKELIINETVPNRFSPKSPDKAHLNLHINSLELGDSAVYFCASSQVTGSNQPQHFGDGTRLSIL.

The chain uses TRBV10-3 and TRBJ2-1; TRBD2 matches at 7 bases. The CDR3 is made up of 17 amino acids. Per the germline V gene, CDR1 is ENHRY and CDR2 is SYGVKD. V lost 2 bases and J lost 0; bases outside the gene matches: 7. In DNA form, the CDR3 reads TGTGCCATCAGTGAGGCGGGAGCGCCCTCCTCCTACAATGAGCAGTTCTTC. It encodes CAISEAGAPSSYNEQFF.

This clonotype showed up just a few times. The chain recombines TRBV12-3 or TRBV12-4 with TRBJ1-2, with TRBD1 matching 9 bases. The CDR3 sequence is 16 residues long. J was trimmed by 0 bases and V by 7 bases; bases with no gene match: 9. The CDR3 coding sequence is TGTGCCAGCACCACCGGACAGGGGCGTTCTAACTATGGCTACACCTTC. This codes for CASTTGQGRSNYGYTF.